This TCR beta chain was obtained from a study of blood T cell repertoires in COVID-19. Cohort allocation depended upon clinical history that participants reported. Per the original data handling: Amplification of reference gene primers provided the estimated nucleated cell counts. Profiling relied on immunoSEQ multiplex PCR, and the TCRdb table lists in-frame clones only, not all of them. That table supplies the V and J calls and clone size; D and trimming were determined from the DNA. Among hundreds of thousands of clones listed, 85% to 90% were seen once. The CDR3 extends over 18 amino acids. Germline V lookup: CDR1 SGHAT, CDR2 FQNNGV. Unmatched junction bases numbered 9, after V lost 1 base and J lost 3 bases.

The sequenced sample was PBMCs or T cells enriched from blood (not recorded which). The rearrangement uses TRBV11-2 and TRBJ2-1; 10 bases are shared with TRBD1. The sequence was obtained from a man aged 25 to 40 who had recovered from COVID-19. This CDR3 reads CASSLGRTGGIHYNEQFF. The CDR3 coding sequence is TGTGCCAGCAGCTTAGGAAGGACAGGGGGGATACACTACAATGAGCAGTTCTTC.